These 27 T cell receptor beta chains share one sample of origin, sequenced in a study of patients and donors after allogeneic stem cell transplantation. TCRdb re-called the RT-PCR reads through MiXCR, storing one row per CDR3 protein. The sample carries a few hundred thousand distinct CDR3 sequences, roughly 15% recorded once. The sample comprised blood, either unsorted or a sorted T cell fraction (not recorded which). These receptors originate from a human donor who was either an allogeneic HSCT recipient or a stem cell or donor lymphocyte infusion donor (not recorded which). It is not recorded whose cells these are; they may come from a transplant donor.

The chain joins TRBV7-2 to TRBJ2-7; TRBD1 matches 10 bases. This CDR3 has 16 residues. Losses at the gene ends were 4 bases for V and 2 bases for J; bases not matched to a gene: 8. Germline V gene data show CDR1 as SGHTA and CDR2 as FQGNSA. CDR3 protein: CASSSDTGTGAYEQYF. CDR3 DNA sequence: TGTGCCAGCAGCTCAGACACCGGGACAGGGGCCTACGAGCAGTACTTC. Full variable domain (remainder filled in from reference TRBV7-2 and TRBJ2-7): GAGVSQSPSNKVTEKGKDVELRCDPISGHTALYWYRQSLGQGLEFLIYFQGNSAPDKSGLPSDRFSAERTGGSVSTLTIQRTQQEDSAVYLCASSSDTGTGAYEQYFGPGTRLTVT.

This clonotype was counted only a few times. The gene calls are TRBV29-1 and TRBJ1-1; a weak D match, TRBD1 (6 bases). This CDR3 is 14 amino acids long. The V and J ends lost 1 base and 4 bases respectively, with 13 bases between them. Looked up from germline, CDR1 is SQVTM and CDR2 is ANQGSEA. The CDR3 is CSVEAASGATEAFF. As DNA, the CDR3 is TGCAGCGTTGAAGCAGCTTCAGGGGCCACTGAAGCTTTCTTT.

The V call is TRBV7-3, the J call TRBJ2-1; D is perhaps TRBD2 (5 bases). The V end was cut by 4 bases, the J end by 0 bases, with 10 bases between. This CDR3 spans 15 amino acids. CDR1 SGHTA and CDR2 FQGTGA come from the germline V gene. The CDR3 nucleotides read TGTGCCAGCAGCTCGACTATCAGCTCCTACAATGAGCAGTTCTTC. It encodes CASSSTISSYNEQFF.

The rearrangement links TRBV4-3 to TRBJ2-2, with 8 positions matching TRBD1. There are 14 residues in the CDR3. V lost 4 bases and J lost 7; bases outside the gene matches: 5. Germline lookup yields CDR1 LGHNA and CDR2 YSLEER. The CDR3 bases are TGCGCCAGCAGCCTCGGACAGGGCGGCGGGGAGCTGTTTTTT. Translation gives CASSLGQGGGELFF.

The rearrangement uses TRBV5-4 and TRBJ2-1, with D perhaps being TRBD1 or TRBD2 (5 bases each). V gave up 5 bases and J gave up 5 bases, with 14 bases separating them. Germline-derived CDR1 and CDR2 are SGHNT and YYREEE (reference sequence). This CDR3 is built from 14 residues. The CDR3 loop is CASRDKDLHNEQFF. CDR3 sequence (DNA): TGTGCCAGCAGGGACAAGGACTTACACAATGAGCAGTTCTTC. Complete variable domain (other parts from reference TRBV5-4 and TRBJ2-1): ETGVTQSPTHLIKTRGQQVTLRCSSQSGHNTVSWYQQALGQGPQFIFQYYREEENGRGNFPPRFSGLQFPNYSSELNVNALELDDSALYLCASRDKDLHNEQFFGPGTRLTVL.

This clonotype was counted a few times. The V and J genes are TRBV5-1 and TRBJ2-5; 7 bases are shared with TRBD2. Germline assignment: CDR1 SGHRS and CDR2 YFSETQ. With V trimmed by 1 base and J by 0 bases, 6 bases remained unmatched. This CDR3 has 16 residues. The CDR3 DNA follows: TGCGCCAGCAGCTTGTTGAGCGGGACTCACCAAGAGACCCAGTACTTC. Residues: CASSLLSGTHQETQYF.

CDR3 sequence: CASSYTTSYGYTF. CDR3 nucleotide sequence: TGTGCCAGCAGTTACACCACTTCCTATGGCTACACCTTC. The V gene is TRBV6-2 or TRBV6-3, the J gene TRBJ1-2; D is unresolved. Germline V lookup: CDR1 MNHEY, CDR2 SVGEGT. Trimming removed 2 bases from V and 4 bases from J, with 8 bases in between. The CDR3 contains 13 residues.

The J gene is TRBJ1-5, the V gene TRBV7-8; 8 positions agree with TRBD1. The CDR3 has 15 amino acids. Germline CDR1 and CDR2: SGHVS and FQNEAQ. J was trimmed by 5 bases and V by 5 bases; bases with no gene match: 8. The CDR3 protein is CASSMKRQGHQPQHF. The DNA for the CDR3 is TGTGCCAGCAGCATGAAAAGACAGGGGCATCAGCCCCAGCATTTT.

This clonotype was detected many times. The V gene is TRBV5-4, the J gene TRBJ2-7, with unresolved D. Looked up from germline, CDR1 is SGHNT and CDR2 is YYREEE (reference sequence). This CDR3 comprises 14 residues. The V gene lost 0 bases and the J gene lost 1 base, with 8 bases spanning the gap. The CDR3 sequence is CASSLGVGSYEQYF. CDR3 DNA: TGTGCCAGCAGCTTGGGGGTCGGTTCCTACGAGCAGTACTTC.

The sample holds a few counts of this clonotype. In DNA form, the CDR3 reads TGTGCCAGCGGCCGAGCCGGCCCCTACGAGCAGTACTTC. Its protein product is CASGRAGPYEQYF. This chain connects TRBV11-2 to TRBJ2-7; D remains unclear. Germline V gives CDR1 SGHAT, CDR2 FQNNGV. The V gene lost 8 bases and the J gene lost 2 bases, with 13 bases spanning the gap. This CDR3 has 13 residues.

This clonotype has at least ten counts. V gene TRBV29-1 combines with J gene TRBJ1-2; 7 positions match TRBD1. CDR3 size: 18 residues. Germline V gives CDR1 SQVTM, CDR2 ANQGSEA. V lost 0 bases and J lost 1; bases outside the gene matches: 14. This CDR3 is CSVEEGYRDRENNYGYTF. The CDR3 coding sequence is TGCAGCGTTGAAGAAGGCTACAGGGACAGAGAAAATAACTATGGCTACACCTTC.

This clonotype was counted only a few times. Here the CDR3 reads CASSGAVGRGQPQHF. DNA of the CDR3: TGTGCCAGCAGTGGGGCCGTCGGGCGCGGGCAGCCCCAGCATTTT. The chain is built from TRBV27 and TRBJ1-5; possible D gene TRBD1, 5 bases. Germline V gene lookup returns CDR1 MNHEY and CDR2 SMNVEV (reference sequence). Trimming left V 5 bases short and J 7 bases short, with 18 bases between. The CDR3 sequence is 15 residues long.

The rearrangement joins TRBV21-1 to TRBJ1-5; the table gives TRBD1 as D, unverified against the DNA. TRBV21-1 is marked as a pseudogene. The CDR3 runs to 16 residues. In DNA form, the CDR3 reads TGTGCCAGCAGCAAAGCAGGCCCCAGTTACCATCAGCCCCAGCATTTT. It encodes CASSKAGPSYHQPQHF.

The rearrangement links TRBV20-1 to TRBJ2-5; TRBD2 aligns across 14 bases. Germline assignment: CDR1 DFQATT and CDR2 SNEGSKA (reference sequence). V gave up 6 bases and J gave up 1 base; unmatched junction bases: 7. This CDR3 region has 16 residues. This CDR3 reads CSAATGTSGSQETQYF. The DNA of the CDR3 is TGCAGTGCCGCGACCGGGACTAGCGGGAGCCAAGAGACCCAGTACTTC.

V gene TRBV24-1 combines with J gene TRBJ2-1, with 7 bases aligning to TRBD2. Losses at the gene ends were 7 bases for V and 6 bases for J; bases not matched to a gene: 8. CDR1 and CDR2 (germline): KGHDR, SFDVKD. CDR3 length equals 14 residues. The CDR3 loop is CATSRAGAVNEQFF. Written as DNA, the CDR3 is TGTGCCACCAGCCGGGCGGGAGCAGTCAATGAGCAGTTCTTC.

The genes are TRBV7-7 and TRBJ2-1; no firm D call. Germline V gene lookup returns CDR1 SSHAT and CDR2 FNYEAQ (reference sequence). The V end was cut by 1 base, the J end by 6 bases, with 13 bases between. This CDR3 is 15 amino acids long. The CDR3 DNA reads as TGTGCCAGCAGCTTAGAGGCGAGCATCGTCAATGAGCAGTTCTTC. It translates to CASSLEASIVNEQFF.

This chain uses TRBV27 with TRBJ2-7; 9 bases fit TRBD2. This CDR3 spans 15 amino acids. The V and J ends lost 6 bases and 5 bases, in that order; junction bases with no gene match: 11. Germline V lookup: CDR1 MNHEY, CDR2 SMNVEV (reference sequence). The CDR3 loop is CASSHPRTSVDEQYF. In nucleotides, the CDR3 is TGTGCCAGCAGCCACCCAAGGACTAGCGTAGACGAGCAGTACTTC.

This chain's CDR3 is CASSPGQGHEKLFF. Written as DNA, the CDR3 is TGTGCCAGCAGCCCCGGACAGGGTCATGAAAAACTGTTTTTT. The V call is TRBV28, the J call TRBJ1-4, with 8 bases lining up with TRBD1. This CDR3 contains 14 residues. V was pared by 6 bases and J by 6 bases, with 6 bases of the junction left unmatched. CDR1 is MDHEN, CDR2 SYDVKM, per germline.

The CDR3 reads CSARRGAETQYF. As DNA, the CDR3 is TGCAGTGCTAGGCGGGGCGCCGAGACCCAGTACTTC. The J gene is TRBJ2-5, the V gene TRBV20-1, with a possible D match to TRBD2 (6 bases). Germline V gene lookup returns CDR1 DFQATT and CDR2 SNEGSKA (reference sequence). Trimming removed 3 bases from V and 5 bases from J, with 10 bases in between. The CDR3 sequence is 12 residues long.

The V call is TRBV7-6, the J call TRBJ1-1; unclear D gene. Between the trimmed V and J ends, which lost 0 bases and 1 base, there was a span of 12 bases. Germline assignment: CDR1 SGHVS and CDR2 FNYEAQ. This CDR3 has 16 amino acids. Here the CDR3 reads CASSLAPNYRNTEAFF. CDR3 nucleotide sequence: TGTGCCAGCAGCTTAGCACCCAACTACCGGAACACTGAAGCTTTCTTT.

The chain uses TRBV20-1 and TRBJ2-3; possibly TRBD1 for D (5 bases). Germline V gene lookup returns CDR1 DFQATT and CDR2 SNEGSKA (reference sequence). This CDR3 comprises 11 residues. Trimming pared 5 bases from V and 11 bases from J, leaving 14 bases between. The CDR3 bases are TGCAGTGCTCATAGACAGCAGAGGCAGTATTTT. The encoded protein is CSAHRQQRQYF.

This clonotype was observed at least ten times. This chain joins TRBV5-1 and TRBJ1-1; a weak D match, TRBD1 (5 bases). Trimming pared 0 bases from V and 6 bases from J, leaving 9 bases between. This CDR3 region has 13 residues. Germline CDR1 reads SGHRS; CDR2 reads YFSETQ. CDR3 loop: CASSLARGAEAFF. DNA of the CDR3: TGCGCCAGCAGCTTGGCGAGGGGAGCTGAAGCTTTCTTT.

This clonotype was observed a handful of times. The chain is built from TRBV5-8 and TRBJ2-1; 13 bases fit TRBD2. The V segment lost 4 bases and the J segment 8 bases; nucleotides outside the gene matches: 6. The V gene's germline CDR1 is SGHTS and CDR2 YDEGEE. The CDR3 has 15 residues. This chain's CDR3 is CASSRKLAGGYEQFF. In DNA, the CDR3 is TGTGCCAGCAGCCGAAAACTAGCGGGAGGGTATGAGCAGTTCTTC.

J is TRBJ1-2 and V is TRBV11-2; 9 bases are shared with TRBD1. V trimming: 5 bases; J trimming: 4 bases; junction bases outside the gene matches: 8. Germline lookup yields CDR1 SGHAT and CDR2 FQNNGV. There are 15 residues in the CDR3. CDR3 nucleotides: TGTGCCAGCAGCCCAAGAGGGGACAGGGTCTATGGCTACACCTTC. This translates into CASSPRGDRVYGYTF.

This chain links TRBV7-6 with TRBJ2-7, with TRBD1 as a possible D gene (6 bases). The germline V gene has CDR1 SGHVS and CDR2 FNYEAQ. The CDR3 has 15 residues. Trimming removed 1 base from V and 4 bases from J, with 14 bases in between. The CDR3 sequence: CASSLDRGMGYEQYF. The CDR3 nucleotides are TGTGCCAGCAGCTTAGATAGGGGGATGGGATACGAGCAGTACTTC.

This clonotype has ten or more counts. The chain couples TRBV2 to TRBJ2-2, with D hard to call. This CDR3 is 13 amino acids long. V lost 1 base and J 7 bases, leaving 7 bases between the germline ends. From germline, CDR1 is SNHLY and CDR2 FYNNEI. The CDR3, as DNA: TGTGCCAGCAGTGAAGGCCGAGTCGGGGAGCTGTTTTTT. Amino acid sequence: CASSEGRVGELFF.

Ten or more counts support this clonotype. The CDR3: CSARDAQTLQPQHF. Written as DNA, the CDR3 is TGCAGTGCTAGAGATGCGCAGACCTTACAGCCCCAGCATTTT. The V and J genes are TRBV20-1 and TRBJ1-5; D uncertain. CDR3 length equals 14 residues. V was clipped by 0 bases and J by 7 bases, with 13 bases between them. The germline CDR1 and CDR2 sequences are DFQATT and SNEGSKA (reference sequence).